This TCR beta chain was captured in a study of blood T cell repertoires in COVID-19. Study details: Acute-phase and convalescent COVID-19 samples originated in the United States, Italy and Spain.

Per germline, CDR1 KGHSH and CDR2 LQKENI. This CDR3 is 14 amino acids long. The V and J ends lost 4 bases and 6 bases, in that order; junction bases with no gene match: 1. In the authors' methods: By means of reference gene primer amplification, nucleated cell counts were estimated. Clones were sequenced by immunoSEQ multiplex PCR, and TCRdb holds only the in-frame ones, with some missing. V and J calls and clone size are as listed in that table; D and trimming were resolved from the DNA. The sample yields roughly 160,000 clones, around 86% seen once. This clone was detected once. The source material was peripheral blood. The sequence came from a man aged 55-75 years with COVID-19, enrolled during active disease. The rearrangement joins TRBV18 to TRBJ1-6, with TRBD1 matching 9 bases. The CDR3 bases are TGTGCCAGCTCACAGGGACAGGGTAATTCACCCCTCCACTTT. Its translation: CASSQGQGNSPLHF.